What follows is one T cell receptor beta chain and its context. Noted time point: cycle 4 day 1 (C4D1), after more than 5 weeks of nivolumab. Every patient had relapsed following autologous stem cell transplantation, and cohorts differed in brentuximab vedotin exposure. Patients showed best responses of complete response, partial response or progressive disease. Here immunoSEQ multiplex PCR was the method, and the copy in TCRdb shows in-frame clones only, minus some. The sample records roughly 96,000 clones, roughly 91% being singletons. Per germline, CDR1 SGHTA and CDR2 FQGNSA. Trimming shortened V by 1 base and J by 1 base, and 8 bases separated the two germline ends. The CDR3 runs 16 residues. The sample belongs to a study of PD-1 blockade in classical Hodgkin lymphoma.

The V and J genes are TRBV7-2 and TRBJ2-6; no reliable D call. This material consisted of peripheral blood mononuclear cells (PBMCs), taken before the fourth cycle of nivolumab. The receptor was isolated from a human donor with classical Hodgkin lymphoma. CDR3 in DNA: TGTGCCAGCAGCTTAGTCCGGCCTTCTGGGGCCAACGTCCTGACTTTC. Protein product: CASSLVRPSGANVLTF.